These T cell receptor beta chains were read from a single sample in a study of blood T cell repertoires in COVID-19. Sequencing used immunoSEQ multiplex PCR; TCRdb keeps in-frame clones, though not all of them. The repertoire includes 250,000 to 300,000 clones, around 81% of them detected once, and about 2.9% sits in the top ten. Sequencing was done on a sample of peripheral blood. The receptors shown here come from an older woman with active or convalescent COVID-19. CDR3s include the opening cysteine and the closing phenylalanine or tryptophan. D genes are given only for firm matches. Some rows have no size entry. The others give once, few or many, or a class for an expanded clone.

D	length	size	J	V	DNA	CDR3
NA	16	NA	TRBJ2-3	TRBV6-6	TGTGCCAGCAGTTACATTATCAGGGTCTTCACAGATACGCAGTATTTT	CASSYIIRVFTDTQYF
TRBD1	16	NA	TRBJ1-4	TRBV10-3	TGTGCCATCAGTGATATCAGTAAGGGACAGAATGAAAAACTGTTTTTT	CAISDISKGQNEKLFF
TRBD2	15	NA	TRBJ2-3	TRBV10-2	TGCGCCAGCAGTCGGACTAGCGGGGCTCCCGATACGCAGTATTTT	CASSRTSGAPDTQYF
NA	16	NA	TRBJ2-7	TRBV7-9	TGTGCCAGCAGCTTAGTGGCGGTCGGCATGCCCTACGAGCAGTACTTC	CASSLVAVGMPYEQYF
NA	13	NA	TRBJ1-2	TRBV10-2	TGCGCCAGCAGTGAGCGACAGAACTATGGCTACACCTTC	CASSERQNYGYTF
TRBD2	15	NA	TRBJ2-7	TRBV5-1	TGCGCCAGCAGCTTGGAGGGTACTAGCGCCAACGAGCAGTACTTC	CASSLEGTSANEQYF
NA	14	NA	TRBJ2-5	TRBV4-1	TGCGCCAGCAGCCAAGATTCGAGGAGTGGGACCCAGTACTTC	CASSQDSRSGTQYF
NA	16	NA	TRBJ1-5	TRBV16	TGTGCCAGCAGCCAATGGGCCTCACATAGCAATCAGCCCCAGCATTTT	CASSQWASHSNQPQHF
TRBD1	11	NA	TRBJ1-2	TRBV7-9	TGTGCCAGCAGCTTAGCAGAGGACAGGACCTTC	CASSLAEDRTF
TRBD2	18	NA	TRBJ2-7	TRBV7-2	TGTGCCAGCAGCTTAGCGAACCCTTATAGCGGGTACTCCTACGAGCAGTACTTC	CASSLANPYSGYSYEQYF
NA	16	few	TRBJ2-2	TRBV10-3	TGTGCCATCAGTGAGTCGACTCATTTGGGGCCCGGGGAGCTGTTTTTT	CAISESTHLGPGELFF
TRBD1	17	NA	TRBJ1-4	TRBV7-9	TGTGCCAGCAGCCGCGGACAGGGGGCAAGAACTAATGAAAAACTGTTTTTT	CASSRGQGARTNEKLFF
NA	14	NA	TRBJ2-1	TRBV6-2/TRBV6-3	TGTGCCAGCAGCCCGACTACCCCTTACAATGAGCAGTTCTTC	CASSPTTPYNEQFF
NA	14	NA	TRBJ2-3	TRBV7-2	TGTGCCAGCAGGATTAGCGGTAGCACAGATACGCAGTATTTT	CASRISGSTDTQYF
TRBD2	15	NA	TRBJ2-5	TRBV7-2	TGTGCCAGCAGCTTAGGACTAGCGGGGAAAGAGACCCAGTACTTC	CASSLGLAGKETQYF
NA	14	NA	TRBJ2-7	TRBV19	TGTGCCAGTAGTATGGGAAGCGGATCCTACGAGCAGTACTTC	CASSMGSGSYEQYF
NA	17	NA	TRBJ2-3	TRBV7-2	TGTGCCAGCAGCTTAGCGGGGTCCGCGGGGGCCCCAGATACGCAGTATTTT	CASSLAGSAGAPDTQYF
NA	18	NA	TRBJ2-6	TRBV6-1	TGTGCCAGCAGTGGGATGGGGGGGCCTTACTCTGGGGCCAACGTCCTGACTTTC	CASSGMGGPYSGANVLTF
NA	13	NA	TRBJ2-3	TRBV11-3	TGTGCCAGCAGCCCGGGGGAGACAGATACGCAGTATTTT	CASSPGETDTQYF
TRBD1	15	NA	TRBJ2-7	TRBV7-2	TGTGCCAGCAGCTTCCGACCCCGGACAGGGTCGGAGCAGTACTTC	CASSFRPRTGSEQYF
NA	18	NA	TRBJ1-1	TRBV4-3	TGCGCCAGCAGCCAAGATCGGTCCGGGATTAGTCGGAACACTGAAGCTTTCTTT	CASSQDRSGISRNTEAFF
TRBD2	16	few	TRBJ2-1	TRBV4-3	TGCGCCAGCAGCCAAGATTTAGCGGGCTTCTACAATGAGCAGTTCTTC	CASSQDLAGFYNEQFF
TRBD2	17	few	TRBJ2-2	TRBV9	TGTGCCAGCAGCGGATCAAGCGGGGGGGCGAACACCGGGGAGCTGTTTTTT	CASSGSSGGANTGELFF
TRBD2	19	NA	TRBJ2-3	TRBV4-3	TGCGCCAGCAGCCAAGAAATGCCCGGACTAGCGGAGATCACAGATACGCAGTATTTT	CASSQEMPGLAEITDTQYF